The 8 T cell receptor beta chains presented below share a single source sample, sequenced in a study of human CD8 memory T cell subsets. Libraries for TCR beta were constructed using UMI-labeled 5' RACE. TCRdb reprocessed the 5' RACE reads, with one entry per CDR3 protein and no DNA. Here the sample table reports 5,000 to 6,000 distinct CDR3 sequences. Material: CD8+ effector memory T cells (TEM) sorted from PBMCs. Subset denoted: effector memory CD8 T cells, CCR7- CD45RO+ CD95+. The receptors were gathered from a human donor in good health.

CDR3 in amino acids: CASSWGPTYTDTQYF. The rearrangement joins TRBV3-1 to TRBJ2-3; TCRdb gives TRBD1 as the D gene, but with no DNA this cannot be confirmed. Germline loops: CDR1 LGHDT, CDR2 YNNKEL (reference sequence). The CDR3 consists of 15 residues.

This chain connects TRBV27 to TRBJ1-4; TCRdb names TRBD1, which stays unverified in the absence of DNA. CDR3 length: 12 amino acids. The germline V gene has CDR1 MNHEY and CDR2 SMNVEV (reference sequence). This CDR3 is CASSLPPGKLFF. The full variable domain, completed using reference TRBV27 and TRBJ1-4, is EAQVTQNPRYLITVTGKKLTVTCSQNMNHEYMSWYRQDPGLGLRQIYYSMNVEVTDKGDVPEGYKVSRKEKRNFPLILESPSPNQTSLYFCASSLPPGKLFFGSGTQLSVL.

The chain carries TRBV5-5 and TRBJ2-7; no DNA is available, so the TRBD1 call from TCRdb remains unchecked. CDR1 is SGHKS and CDR2 is YYEKEE in the germline V gene (reference sequence). The CDR3 runs to 16 residues. CDR3 region: CASSLLLYRVTYEQYF.

This clonotype is identified as medium-sized (0.01 to 0.1%) from frequency. The chain carries TRBV4-1 and TRBJ2-2; TCRdb picks TRBD1, but there is no DNA to check that call. Germline V gene data show CDR1 as MGHRA and CDR2 as YSYEKL. The CDR3 consists of 16 residues. CDR3 region: CASSQEAGANTGELFF.

The V gene is TRBV7-6, the J gene TRBJ2-1. Germline V lookup: CDR1 SGHVS, CDR2 FNYEAQ. The CDR3 covers 13 residues. The chain's CDR3 is CASSLALNNEQFF.

This clonotype shows up as medium-sized by frequency. This CDR3 is CASSLSVLPSYEQYF. The gene calls are TRBV28 and TRBJ2-7; without DNA, the TCRdb call of TRBD2 cannot be checked. CDR1 and CDR2 (germline): MDHEN, SYDVKM. This CDR3 is 15 amino acids long.

The chain uses TRBV11-2 and TRBJ2-7. Germline V gene data show CDR1 as SGHAT and CDR2 as FQNNGV. The CDR3 length is 14 residues. This CDR3 is CASSLILYSYEQYF.

The chain couples TRBV10-1 to TRBJ2-3. CDR1 is WNHNN, CDR2 SYGVQD, per germline (reference sequence). This CDR3 contains 13 residues. Here the CDR3 reads CATVTGRTDTQYF.